This paragraph reports one TCR beta chain. No antigen is known for it. MiXCR, run by TCRdb on the 5' RACE reads, gives a single entry per CDR3 protein. This sample yields 200,000 to 250,000 distinct CDR3 sequences, of which roughly 18% are seen a single time; more than 40% belongs to the top ten. Germline V gene lookup returns CDR1 ENHRY and CDR2 SYGVKD. This CDR3 has 17 amino acids. Trimming pared 0 bases from V and 4 bases from J, leaving 19 bases between. These data come from a study of CD8 T cells in ankylosing spondylitis. Overall study findings and caveats: Among TCR beta sequences, a motif of eight or nine highly homologous variants appeared characteristic of ankylosing spondylitis blood.

Sequenced input: blood, either unsorted or a sorted T cell fraction (not recorded which). This TCR derives from a male donor with ankylosing spondylitis. This chain links TRBV10-3 with TRBJ2-7, with a weak D call TRBD1 (6 bases). The CDR3 reads CAISESGLVTGRYEQYF. Here the CDR3 DNA reads TGTGCCATCAGTGAGTCGGGTCTCGTCACAGGGCGGTACGAGCAGTACTTC.